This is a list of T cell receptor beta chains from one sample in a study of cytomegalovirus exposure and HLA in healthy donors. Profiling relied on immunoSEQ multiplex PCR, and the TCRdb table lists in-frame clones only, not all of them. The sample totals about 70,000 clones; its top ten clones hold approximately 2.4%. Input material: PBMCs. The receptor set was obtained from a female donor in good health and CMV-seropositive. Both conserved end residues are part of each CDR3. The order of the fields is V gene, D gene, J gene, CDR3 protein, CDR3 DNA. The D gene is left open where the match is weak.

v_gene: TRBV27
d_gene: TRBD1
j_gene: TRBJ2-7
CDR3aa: CASSLVGQGIDEQYF
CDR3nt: TGTGCCAGCAGTTTAGTGGGACAGGGTATCGACGAGCAGTACTTC

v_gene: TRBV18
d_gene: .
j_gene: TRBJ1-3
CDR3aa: CASSPQEGNLGNTIYF
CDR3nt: TGTGCCAGCTCACCCCAGGAAGGCAACCTCGGAAACACCATATATTTT

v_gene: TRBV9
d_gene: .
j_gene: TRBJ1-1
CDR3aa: CASSVAITGVNTEAFF
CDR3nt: TGTGCCAGCAGCGTAGCTATAACGGGGGTGAACACTGAAGCTTTCTTT

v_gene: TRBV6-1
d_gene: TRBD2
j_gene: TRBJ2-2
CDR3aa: CASSERSIAGALGTGELFF
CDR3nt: TGTGCCAGCAGTGAACGCTCTATAGCGGGAGCCTTGGGAACCGGGGAGCTGTTTTTT

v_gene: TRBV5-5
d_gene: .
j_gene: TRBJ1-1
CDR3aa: CASSLLGAGEFVTEAFF
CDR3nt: TGTGCCAGCAGCCTTTTAGGGGCAGGGGAATTTGTCACTGAAGCTTTCTTT

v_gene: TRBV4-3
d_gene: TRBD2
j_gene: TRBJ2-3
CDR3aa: CASSHLPSSGGATDTQYF
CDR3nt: TGCGCCAGCAGCCACCTGCCCAGTAGCGGGGGGGCAACAGATACGCAGTATTTT

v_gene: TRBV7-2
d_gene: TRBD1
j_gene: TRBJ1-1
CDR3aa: CASSQRDRGLGNTEAFF
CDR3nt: TGTGCCAGCAGCCAACGGGACAGGGGTCTAGGGAACACTGAAGCTTTCTTT

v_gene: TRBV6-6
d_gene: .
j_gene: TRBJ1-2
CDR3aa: CASSYAADGYTF
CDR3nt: TGTGCCAGCAGTTACGCAGCGGATGGCTACACCTTC

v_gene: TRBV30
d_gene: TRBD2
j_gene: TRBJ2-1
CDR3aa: CAGWCGGPGGDEQFF
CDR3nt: TGTGCCGGTTGGTGCGGGGGGCCGGGTGGGGATGAGCAGTTCTTC

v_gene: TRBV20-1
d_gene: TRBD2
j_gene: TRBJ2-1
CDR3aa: CSVVAGHEQFF
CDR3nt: TGCAGTGTGGTAGCGGGCCATGAGCAGTTCTTC

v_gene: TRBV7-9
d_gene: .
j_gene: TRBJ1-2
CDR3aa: CASSPSWSRGDGYTF
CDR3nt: TGTGCCAGCAGCCCCTCGTGGTCCAGGGGAGATGGCTACACCTTC

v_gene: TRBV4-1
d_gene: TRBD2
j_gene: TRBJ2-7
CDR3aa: CASSPGGPSAYEQYF
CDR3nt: TGCGCCAGCAGCCCGGGGGGGCCGAGCGCCTACGAGCAGTACTTC

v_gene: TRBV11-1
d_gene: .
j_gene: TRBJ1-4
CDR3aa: CASSLSFTQDEKLFF
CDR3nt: TGTGCCAGCAGCTTATCATTCACTCAGGATGAAAAACTGTTTTTT

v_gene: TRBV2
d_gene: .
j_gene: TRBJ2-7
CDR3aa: CAQSESYEQYF
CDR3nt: TGTGCCCAGTCGGAGTCCTACGAGCAGTACTTC

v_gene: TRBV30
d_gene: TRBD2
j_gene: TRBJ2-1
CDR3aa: CAWRKLAGWSDEQFF
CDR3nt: TGTGCCTGGAGGAAACTAGCGGGGTGGTCCGATGAGCAGTTCTTC

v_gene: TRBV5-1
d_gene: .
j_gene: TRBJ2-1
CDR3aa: CASSHGTPPGEQFF
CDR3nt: TGCGCCAGCAGCCACGGGACTCCCCCCGGTGAGCAGTTCTTC